A selection of T cell receptor beta chains follows, all from one sample in a study of T cells in localized non-small cell lung cancer. Assay used: immunoSEQ multiplex PCR; TCRdb lists only in-frame clones, some missing. The sample carries some 2,600 clones, about 26% recorded once. The sample here was normal lung tissue next to the tumor, taken before any cancer treatment. Receptors were obtained from a woman aged 40 to 75 with stage II squamous cell lung carcinoma. Both conserved end residues are part of each CDR3. D genes are given only for firm matches. The size of a clone is reported for some rows only, either as once, few or many, or as a class for expanded clones.

J	D	size	V	DNA	CDR3
TRBJ2-6	TRBD1	few	TRBV28	TGTGCCAGCAGTTTATTTACCGGGACAGGCGGCTCTGGGGCCAACGTCCTGACTTTC	CASSLFTGTGGSGANVLTF
TRBJ1-4	-	-	TRBV28	TGTGCCAGCAGTTCGCCCGGCAGGGGAGAAAGTAATGAAAAACTGTTTTTT	CASSSPGRGESNEKLFF
TRBJ1-5	-	-	TRBV9	TGTGCCAGCAGTGACAGCAATCAGCCCCAGCATTTT	CASSDSNQPQHF
TRBJ2-7	-	-	TRBV10-2	TGCGCCAGCAGTTTGGCCGGGGTAAAGACCTACGAGCAGTACTTC	CASSLAGVKTYEQYF
TRBJ1-4	-	few	TRBV6-8	TGTGCCAGCAGTCCCAGCCCAGGGGTCATCTCGGCTAATGAAAAACTGTTTTTT	CASSPSPGVISANEKLFF
TRBJ2-7	TRBD2	-	TRBV28	TGTGCCAGCAGTCTCCCGGGACTAGCGGGAACTACGTATGAGCAGTACTTC	CASSLPGLAGTTYEQYF
TRBJ1-4	-	large	TRBV28	TGTGCCAGCAGCCCGAGAGCTAATGAAAAACTGTTTTTT	CASSPRANEKLFF
TRBJ1-5	-	few	TRBV9	TGTGCCAGCAGCGAGGGGGTCGGCCAGCCCCAGCATTTT	CASSEGVGQPQHF
TRBJ1-3	-	-	TRBV30	TGTGCCTGGAGTGTAAGCCTCCTGGGGGGAAACACCATATATTTT	CAWSVSLLGGNTIYF
TRBJ2-7	TRBD2	-	TRBV6-8	TGTGCCAGCAGACTGGAAGCGGGAGAGACCTACGAGCAGTACTTC	CASRLEAGETYEQYF
TRBJ2-7	TRBD1	-	TRBV6-8	TGTGCCAGCAGACCCGGACAGGGGAACTACGAGCAGTACTTC	CASRPGQGNYEQYF
TRBJ1-2	-	-	TRBV30	TGTGCCTGGAGACTCTCCCCCTATGGCTACACCTTC	CAWRLSPYGYTF
TRBJ2-3	-	-	TRBV19	TGTGCCAGTAGTATTTCCTTAACAGATACGCAGTATTTT	CASSISLTDTQYF
TRBJ1-1	TRBD1	-	TRBV11-3	TGTGCCAGCAGCGGGGACAGACTGAACACTGAAGCTTTCTTT	CASSGDRLNTEAFF
TRBJ1-1	-	-	TRBV11-3	TGTGCCAGCAGCCAACTGGGGCGGAGGTCAACTGAAGCTTTCTTT	CASSQLGRRSTEAFF
TRBJ2-1	TRBD2	-	TRBV15	TGTGCCACCAGCAGAATAGCGGGAGAAGAGCAGTTCTTC	CATSRIAGEEQFF
TRBJ2-6	TRBD2	-	TRBV29-1	TGCAGCGTCCGACTAGCGGGAGGGCCTTCTCTCTCTGGGGCCAACGTCCTGACTTTC	CSVRLAGGPSLSGANVLTF
TRBJ2-1	TRBD2	-	TRBV28	TGTGCCAGCAGTGGGACTAGTTTGATTGTTGAGCAGTTCTTC	CASSGTSLIVEQFF
TRBJ1-1	-	few	TRBV11-3	TGTGCCAGCAGCCCAGGCAGGGTGAACACTGAAGCTTTCTTT	CASSPGRVNTEAFF
TRBJ1-1	-	few	TRBV16	TGTGCCAGCAGCCAATCTTCAGGGATGGGCGCTGAAGCTTTCTTT	CASSQSSGMGAEAFF
TRBJ2-1	TRBD1	-	TRBV9	TGTGCCAGCAGCGTCGAGGGCCTACAGGGGCGGGAGCAGTTCTTC	CASSVEGLQGREQFF
TRBJ1-1	-	few	TRBV11-3	TGTGCCAGCAGCCCCTCAGCCACAAGTCTCGGAGAAGCTTTCTTT	CASSPSATSLGEAFF
TRBJ2-1	TRBD1	few	TRBV29-1	TGCAGCGGGGGACAGAACTCCTACAATGAGCAGTTCTTC	CSGGQNSYNEQFF
TRBJ2-3	-	-	TRBV5-1	TGCGCCAGCAGCTTGGAAGGGGTAGGAAACGGGCTAGGCGTGAAAGATACGCAGTATTTT	CASSLEGVGNGLGVKDTQYF
TRBJ2-7	TRBD1	few	TRBV2	TGTGCCGGAACCGGGACAGATAGTTACGAGCAGTACTTC	CAGTGTDSYEQYF
TRBJ1-4	-	few	TRBV28	TGTGCCAGCAGTCTTCGTCAGCAGTATGAAAAACTGTTTTTT	CASSLRQQYEKLFF
TRBJ2-7	-	few	TRBV28	TGTGCCAGCAGACCTACAGGGATTGGGTCAGTATCCTACGAGCAGTACTTC	CASRPTGIGSVSYEQYF